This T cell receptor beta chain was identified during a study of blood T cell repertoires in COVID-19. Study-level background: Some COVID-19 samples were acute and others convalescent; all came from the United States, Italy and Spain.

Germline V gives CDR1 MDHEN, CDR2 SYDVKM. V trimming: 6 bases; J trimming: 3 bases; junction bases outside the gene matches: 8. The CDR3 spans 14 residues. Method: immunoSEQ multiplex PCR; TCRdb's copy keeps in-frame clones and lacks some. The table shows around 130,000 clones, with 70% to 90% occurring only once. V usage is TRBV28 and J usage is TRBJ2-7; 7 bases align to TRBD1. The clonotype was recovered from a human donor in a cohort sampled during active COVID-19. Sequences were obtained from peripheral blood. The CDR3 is CASSPATGSYEQYF. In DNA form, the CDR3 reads TGTGCCAGCAGCCCCGCGACAGGGAGCTACGAGCAGTACTTC.